This is a list of T cell receptor beta chains from one sample in a study of CD8+CD57+ T cells in acquired aplastic anemia. TCRdb processed the reads anew with MiXCR; each CDR3 protein has one entry. The table records roughly 150,000 distinct CDR3 sequences, roughly 45% of them present only once. Sequencing was performed on sorted CD4+, CD8+, or CD8+CD57+ T cells (not recorded which) from PBMCs. The receptors stem from a human donor with aplastic anemia. CDR3s include the opening cysteine and the closing phenylalanine or tryptophan. The order of the fields is J gene, V gene, CDR3 length, D gene, clone size, CDR3 DNA, CDR3 protein. A D gene is named only where the DNA matches it firmly. Expanded clones are given a class, and other clones once, few, many or no size at all.

J gene: TRBJ2-7; V gene: TRBV6-1; CDR3 length: 13; D gene: NA; clone size: NA; CDR3 DNA: TGTGCCAGCAGTGAATGGACAGCCTACGAGCAGTACTTC; CDR3 protein: CASSEWTAYEQYF
J gene: TRBJ1-2; V gene: TRBV18; CDR3 length: 13; D gene: TRBD1; clone size: few; CDR3 DNA: TGTGCCAGCTCACCCGCGGACAGGATTGGCTACACCTTC; CDR3 protein: CASSPADRIGYTF
J gene: TRBJ1-5; V gene: TRBV6-5; CDR3 length: 14; D gene: NA; clone size: many; CDR3 DNA: TGTGCCAGCAGTTACTCCCCAATCAATCAGCCCCAGCATTTT; CDR3 protein: CASSYSPINQPQHF
J gene: TRBJ2-7; V gene: TRBV9; CDR3 length: 11; D gene: NA; clone size: NA; CDR3 DNA: TGTGCCAGCAGCACCAACAACGAGCAGTACTTC; CDR3 protein: CASSTNNEQYF
J gene: TRBJ1-1; V gene: TRBV12-3/TRBV12-4; CDR3 length: 13; D gene: TRBD1; clone size: NA; CDR3 DNA: TGTGCCAGCAGTGACAGGGTCAACACTGAAGCTTTCTTT; CDR3 protein: CASSDRVNTEAFF
J gene: TRBJ2-3; V gene: TRBV29-1; CDR3 length: 12; D gene: NA; clone size: NA; CDR3 DNA: TGCAGCGTTGTTAACTACCCGTCAACGGGGTATTTT; CDR3 protein: CSVVNYPSTGYF
J gene: TRBJ1-4; V gene: TRBV4-3; CDR3 length: 14; D gene: NA; clone size: NA; CDR3 DNA: TGCGCCAGCAGTTCGGACACCGTTTATGAAAAACTGCTTTTT; CDR3 protein: CASSSDTVYEKLLF
J gene: TRBJ1-1; V gene: TRBV5-1; CDR3 length: 15; D gene: TRBD1; clone size: many; CDR3 DNA: TGCGCCAGCAGCTTGCTCGACAGGGATGACACTGAAGCTTTCTTT; CDR3 protein: CASSLLDRDDTEAFF
J gene: TRBJ2-7; V gene: TRBV15; CDR3 length: 15; D gene: TRBD1; clone size: NA; CDR3 DNA: TGTGCCACCAGCAGAGACAGGGGGCGCCCCTACGAGCAGTACTTC; CDR3 protein: CATSRDRGRPYEQYF
J gene: TRBJ2-3; V gene: TRBV20-1; CDR3 length: 10; D gene: NA; clone size: NA; CDR3 DNA: TGCAGTGCTAGCACAGATACGCAGTATTTT; CDR3 protein: CSASTDTQYF
J gene: TRBJ1-5; V gene: TRBV2; CDR3 length: 14; D gene: NA; clone size: NA; CDR3 DNA: TGTGCCAGCAGTGAATGGGGGAGAAATCAGCCCCAGCATTTT; CDR3 protein: CASSEWGRNQPQHF
J gene: TRBJ1-4; V gene: TRBV7-2; CDR3 length: 16; D gene: TRBD1; clone size: many; CDR3 DNA: TGTGCCAGCAGCTTACCGACAGGGGGTGGGGGTGAAAAACTGTTTTTT; CDR3 protein: CASSLPTGGGGEKLFF
J gene: TRBJ1-2; V gene: TRBV20-1; CDR3 length: 14; D gene: NA; clone size: NA; CDR3 DNA: TGCAGTGCTAGACTTGGGCAGGGCAAGCCTAGGTACACCTTC; CDR3 protein: CSARLGQGKPRYTF
J gene: TRBJ1-2; V gene: TRBV6-1; CDR3 length: 15; D gene: NA; clone size: few; CDR3 DNA: TGTGCCAGCAGTGAAGGGAGAAACCTGAACTATGGCTACACCTTC; CDR3 protein: CASSEGRNLNYGYTF
J gene: TRBJ1-3; V gene: TRBV19; CDR3 length: 15; D gene: NA; clone size: many; CDR3 DNA: TGTGCCAGTAGTATAGTCGGAATTACTGGAAACACCATATATTTT; CDR3 protein: CASSIVGITGNTIYF
J gene: TRBJ2-3; V gene: TRBV6-5; CDR3 length: 16; D gene: TRBD2; clone size: NA; CDR3 DNA: TGTGCCAGCAGTTCGGGACTAGCGGATAACACAGATACGCAGTATTTT; CDR3 protein: CASSSGLADNTDTQYF
J gene: TRBJ2-5; V gene: TRBV10-3; CDR3 length: 14; D gene: NA; clone size: NA; CDR3 DNA: TGTGCCATCAGTGGCCTAGCAATGCGAGAGACCCAGTACTTC; CDR3 protein: CAISGLAMRETQYF
J gene: TRBJ2-7; V gene: TRBV10-3; CDR3 length: 13; D gene: TRBD1; clone size: NA; CDR3 DNA: TGTGCCAGCACCACAGGGGATAGGCACGAGCAGTACTTC; CDR3 protein: CASTTGDRHEQYF
J gene: TRBJ2-7; V gene: TRBV9; CDR3 length: 16; D gene: TRBD2; clone size: once; CDR3 DNA: TGTGCCAGCAGCGTGGAGGGGGGACTAGCGGGCTACGAGCAGTACTTC; CDR3 protein: CASSVEGGLAGYEQYF